A selection of T cell receptor beta chains follows, all from one sample in a study of Ad26.COV2.S vaccination and SARS-CoV-2 variants. Profiled with immunoSEQ multiplex PCR; TCRdb holds only in-frame clones, not every one. Of hundreds of thousands of clones listed, around 89% were seen once; the top ten hold approximately 5%. Sequencing was performed on peripheral blood, taken in a trial of Ad26.COV2.S vaccine versus placebo. The receptors shown here come from a person between 18 and 60 years old who received the Ad26.COV2.S COVID-19 vaccine or a placebo. The CDR3 runs from the conserved cysteine through the conserved F or W. A D gene is named only where the DNA matches it firmly. Where a row states a size, it is once, few, many or the class of an expanded clone; other rows omit it.

abundance: once
v_gene: TRBV6-2/TRBV6-3
j_gene: TRBJ2-2
d_gene: .
CDR3aa: CASSSHYTGELFF
CDR3nt: TGTGCCAGCAGTTCTCACTACACCGGGGAGCTGTTTTTT

abundance: .
v_gene: TRBV30
j_gene: TRBJ2-1
d_gene: .
CDR3aa: CAWSGGTGHNEQFF
CDR3nt: TGTGCCTGGAGTGGGGGAACAGGCCACAATGAGCAGTTCTTC

abundance: .
v_gene: TRBV19
j_gene: TRBJ1-5
d_gene: .
CDR3aa: CASSMVYRQPQHF
CDR3nt: TGTGCCAGTAGTATGGTGTATAGGCAGCCCCAGCATTTT

abundance: .
v_gene: TRBV19
j_gene: TRBJ2-5
d_gene: TRBD2
CDR3aa: CASSGRLAGFQETQYF
CDR3nt: TGTGCCAGTAGTGGGAGACTAGCGGGGTTTCAAGAGACCCAGTACTTC

abundance: .
v_gene: TRBV5-1
j_gene: TRBJ2-3
d_gene: TRBD2
CDR3aa: CASSTVSGGRTDTQYF
CDR3nt: TGCGCCAGCAGCACAGTTAGCGGGGGACGCACAGATACGCAGTATTTT

abundance: once
v_gene: TRBV7-8
j_gene: TRBJ1-1
d_gene: .
CDR3aa: CASSTRVAKTEAFF
CDR3nt: TGTGCCAGCAGCACCAGGGTCGCAAAGACTGAAGCTTTCTTT

abundance: .
v_gene: TRBV21-1
j_gene: TRBJ1-6
d_gene: .
CDR3aa: CASSKGKEGTLHF
CDR3nt: TGTGCCAGCAGCAAAGGAAAGGAGGGCACCCTCCACTTT

abundance: .
v_gene: TRBV15
j_gene: TRBJ2-2
d_gene: .
CDR3aa: CATSGPQNTGELFF
CDR3nt: TGTGCCACCAGCGGACCACAGAACACCGGGGAGCTGTTTTTT

abundance: .
v_gene: TRBV5-6
j_gene: TRBJ1-4
d_gene: .
CDR3aa: CASSLVGTNEKLFF
CDR3nt: TGTGCCAGCAGCTTGGTGGGAACTAATGAAAAACTGTTTTTT

abundance: .
v_gene: TRBV19
j_gene: TRBJ1-5
d_gene: TRBD1
CDR3aa: CASSWDRGNNQPQHF
CDR3nt: TGTGCCAGTAGTTGGGACAGGGGGAACAATCAGCCCCAGCATTTT